These T cell receptor beta chains were read from a single sample in a study of T-cell memory formation after mild COVID-19. TCRdb re-derived calls from the 5' RACE reads in MiXCR, one entry per CDR3 protein. The top ten clones hold around a quarter of a sample with some 130,000 distinct CDR3 sequences, almost 25% of them seen once. What was sequenced was PBMCs or a T cell subset sorted from them (not recorded which). Receptor source: an adult woman who had mild COVID-19 (a few samples of this study predate the infection). Cell type and time point are not known. The CDR3 runs from the conserved cysteine through the conserved F or W. D genes are given only for firm matches. Clone size appears in some rows only: once, few, many, or a class for an expanded clone.

cdr3_length: 15; j_call: TRBJ2-7; clone_size: -; v_call: TRBV5-1; d_call: TRBD1; cdr3_nt: TGCGCCAGCAGCTTGACCGGGACAGCCTCCTACGAGCAGTACTTC; cdr3_aa: CASSLTGTASYEQYF
cdr3_length: 13; j_call: TRBJ2-5; clone_size: many; v_call: TRBV12-3/TRBV12-4; d_call: TRBD1; cdr3_nt: TGTGCCAGCGGGACAGGGTTCAGGGAGACCCAGTACTTC; cdr3_aa: CASGTGFRETQYF
cdr3_length: 15; j_call: TRBJ2-7; clone_size: -; v_call: TRBV12-3/TRBV12-4; d_call: TRBD2; cdr3_nt: TGTGCCAGCAGTCGGGAGGCTCGCGGGGGCTACGAGCAGTACTTC; cdr3_aa: CASSREARGGYEQYF
cdr3_length: 11; j_call: TRBJ2-7; clone_size: few; v_call: TRBV5-1; d_call: -; cdr3_nt: TGCGCCAGCAGCTTGGCGGACGAGCAGTACTTC; cdr3_aa: CASSLADEQYF
cdr3_length: 14; j_call: TRBJ2-7; clone_size: -; v_call: TRBV18; d_call: TRBD1; cdr3_nt: TGTGCCAGCTCACCAGGGACAGGGTTCGACGAGCAGTACTTC; cdr3_aa: CASSPGTGFDEQYF
cdr3_length: 14; j_call: TRBJ2-1; clone_size: -; v_call: TRBV29-1; d_call: TRBD2; cdr3_nt: TGCAGCGTTGCTGGGACTAGCTCCCGCAATGAGCAGTTCTTC; cdr3_aa: CSVAGTSSRNEQFF
cdr3_length: 16; j_call: TRBJ2-7; clone_size: -; v_call: TRBV9; d_call: TRBD1; cdr3_nt: TGTGCCAGCAGCGGAGCCGGGACAGGGGCCTCCTACGAGCAGTACTTC; cdr3_aa: CASSGAGTGASYEQYF
cdr3_length: 17; j_call: TRBJ2-7; clone_size: few; v_call: TRBV12-3/TRBV12-4; d_call: TRBD1; cdr3_nt: TGTGCCAGCAGCCTGACAGGGGGCCACCCCGGGACCTACGAGCAGTACTTC; cdr3_aa: CASSLTGGHPGTYEQYF
cdr3_length: 21; j_call: TRBJ2-1; clone_size: few; v_call: TRBV20-1; d_call: TRBD2; cdr3_nt: TGCAGTGCTAGACACTACTCCGGGACTAGCGGGAGAGGGGGGTACTACAATGAGCAGTTCTTC; cdr3_aa: CSARHYSGTSGRGGYYNEQFF
cdr3_length: 15; j_call: TRBJ2-7; clone_size: few; v_call: TRBV7-9; d_call: -; cdr3_nt: TGTGCCAGCAGCTCATTTATGTCGCCGGGCTACGAGCAGTACTTC; cdr3_aa: CASSSFMSPGYEQYF
cdr3_length: 14; j_call: TRBJ2-7; clone_size: many; v_call: TRBV5-1; d_call: TRBD1; cdr3_nt: TGCGCCAGCAGCTTCGGGACAGGGTCCTACGAGCAGTACTTC; cdr3_aa: CASSFGTGSYEQYF
cdr3_length: 16; j_call: TRBJ2-1; clone_size: -; v_call: TRBV27; d_call: TRBD2; cdr3_nt: TGTGCCAGCAGGGGGACTAGCGGGAGCCGGGGGAATGAGCAGTTCTTC; cdr3_aa: CASRGTSGSRGNEQFF
cdr3_length: 15; j_call: TRBJ2-7; clone_size: -; v_call: TRBV11-2; d_call: -; cdr3_nt: TGTGCCAGCAGCGACGAGGATTTGACCTCCTACGAGCAGTACTTC; cdr3_aa: CASSDEDLTSYEQYF
cdr3_length: 16; j_call: TRBJ2-5; clone_size: few; v_call: TRBV13; d_call: TRBD1; cdr3_nt: TGTGCCAGCAGCACCCGGGACAGGGGCATAGGAGAGACCCAGTACTTC; cdr3_aa: CASSTRDRGIGETQYF
cdr3_length: 15; j_call: TRBJ1-5; clone_size: -; v_call: TRBV24-1; d_call: -; cdr3_nt: TGTGCCACCAGTGATGCGGGCGCCGACAATCAGCCCCAGCATTTT; cdr3_aa: CATSDAGADNQPQHF
cdr3_length: 17; j_call: TRBJ2-3; clone_size: few; v_call: TRBV14; d_call: TRBD2; cdr3_nt: TGTGCCAGCAGCCCGAGACTAGCGGGAGCGAGCACAGATACGCAGTATTTT; cdr3_aa: CASSPRLAGASTDTQYF
cdr3_length: 14; j_call: TRBJ2-7; clone_size: -; v_call: TRBV5-5; d_call: -; cdr3_nt: TGTGCCAGCAGCTTGGGTTACGGGCGCGAGCAACAGTACTTC; cdr3_aa: CASSLGYGREQQYF
cdr3_length: 15; j_call: TRBJ2-2; clone_size: -; v_call: TRBV7-8; d_call: -; cdr3_nt: TGTGCCAGCAGCAGCACACCAACCGGGGCCGGGGAGCTGTTTTTT; cdr3_aa: CASSSTPTGAGELFF
cdr3_length: 18; j_call: TRBJ2-3; clone_size: -; v_call: TRBV12-3/TRBV12-4; d_call: TRBD2; cdr3_nt: TGTGCCAGCAGCTTCCTCCCGGATGGGGCGGGGGGCACAGATACGCAGTATTTT; cdr3_aa: CASSFLPDGAGGTDTQYF
cdr3_length: 15; j_call: TRBJ2-3; clone_size: -; v_call: TRBV7-6; d_call: -; cdr3_nt: TGTGCCAGCAGCTTAAACTCGGGACGCACAGATACGCAGTATTTT; cdr3_aa: CASSLNSGRTDTQYF
cdr3_length: 16; j_call: TRBJ2-7; clone_size: -; v_call: TRBV5-1; d_call: -; cdr3_nt: TGCGCCAGCAGCTACGCTGGGCAGCGCTCCTTTGACGAGCAGTACTTC; cdr3_aa: CASSYAGQRSFDEQYF
cdr3_length: 14; j_call: TRBJ2-3; clone_size: -; v_call: TRBV6-2/TRBV6-3; d_call: -; cdr3_nt: TGTGCCAGCAGTTACTCTTCCCTCACAGATACGCAGTATTTT; cdr3_aa: CASSYSSLTDTQYF
cdr3_length: 12; j_call: TRBJ2-1; clone_size: -; v_call: TRBV6-2/TRBV6-3; d_call: -; cdr3_nt: TGTGCCAGCAGTTACCCCGACAATGAGCAGTTCTTC; cdr3_aa: CASSYPDNEQFF
cdr3_length: 15; j_call: TRBJ2-1; clone_size: -; v_call: TRBV27; d_call: TRBD2; cdr3_nt: TGTGCCAGCAGTTTATCGGCGGGAGTGGGTTATGAGCAGTTCTTC; cdr3_aa: CASSLSAGVGYEQFF
cdr3_length: 14; j_call: TRBJ2-1; clone_size: few; v_call: TRBV9; d_call: -; cdr3_nt: TGTGCCAGCAGCCCCTCGGGGGGCCTCAATGAGCAGTTCTTC; cdr3_aa: CASSPSGGLNEQFF
cdr3_length: 15; j_call: TRBJ2-2; clone_size: -; v_call: TRBV24-1; d_call: -; cdr3_nt: TGTGCCACCTCTAAGACAGAAACGAACACCGGGGAGCTGTTTTTT; cdr3_aa: CATSKTETNTGELFF
cdr3_length: 15; j_call: TRBJ1-4; clone_size: few; v_call: TRBV13; d_call: -; cdr3_nt: TGTGCCAGCAGCTTAGGTAGACATCTCACGGAAAAACTGTTTTTT; cdr3_aa: CASSLGRHLTEKLFF
cdr3_length: 13; j_call: TRBJ1-5; clone_size: few; v_call: TRBV12-3/TRBV12-4; d_call: -; cdr3_nt: TGTGCCAGCAGTTCCGCTGTCATACAGCCCCAGCATTTT; cdr3_aa: CASSSAVIQPQHF
cdr3_length: 18; j_call: TRBJ2-5; clone_size: -; v_call: TRBV6-5; d_call: -; cdr3_nt: TGTGCCAGCAGTTTACCCCCGGCAGGGGGGACATTCAGTGAGACCCAGTACTTC; cdr3_aa: CASSLPPAGGTFSETQYF
cdr3_length: 14; j_call: TRBJ2-5; clone_size: -; v_call: TRBV15; d_call: -; cdr3_nt: TGTGCCACCAGCAGAGGGACCGGGGGAGAGACCCAGTACTTC; cdr3_aa: CATSRGTGGETQYF
cdr3_length: 17; j_call: TRBJ2-7; clone_size: -; v_call: TRBV6-1; d_call: -; cdr3_nt: TGTGCCAGCAGTGAAGAGCGGCGCGGGGTTGGTTCCTACGAGCAGTACTTC; cdr3_aa: CASSEERRGVGSYEQYF
cdr3_length: 16; j_call: TRBJ2-5; clone_size: -; v_call: TRBV19; d_call: -; cdr3_nt: TGTGCCAGTAGTACCTCCGGAGGGGGCCGAAGAGAGACCCAGTACTTC; cdr3_aa: CASSTSGGGRRETQYF
cdr3_length: 14; j_call: TRBJ2-1; clone_size: few; v_call: TRBV5-6; d_call: -; cdr3_nt: TGTGCCAGCAGCTCCGGTCAAACAGAGAATGAGCAGTTCTTC; cdr3_aa: CASSSGQTENEQFF
cdr3_length: 16; j_call: TRBJ1-2; clone_size: few; v_call: TRBV5-5; d_call: -; cdr3_nt: TGTGCCAGCAGCTTCCAGGCCGTGAACCCTAACTATGGCTACACCTTC; cdr3_aa: CASSFQAVNPNYGYTF
cdr3_length: 13; j_call: TRBJ2-7; clone_size: -; v_call: TRBV19; d_call: -; cdr3_nt: TGTGCCACTGGAGGACTCAGCTCCTACGAGCAGTACTTC; cdr3_aa: CATGGLSSYEQYF
cdr3_length: 14; j_call: TRBJ2-7; clone_size: -; v_call: TRBV7-9; d_call: -; cdr3_nt: TGTGCCAGCAGCCTCAAGACGCACTCCTACGAGCAGTACTTC; cdr3_aa: CASSLKTHSYEQYF
cdr3_length: 17; j_call: TRBJ2-3; clone_size: few; v_call: TRBV5-1; d_call: TRBD2; cdr3_nt: TGCGCCAGCAGTTACACTCAGCGGGGGGGCCTCGGTGATACGCAGTATTTT; cdr3_aa: CASSYTQRGGLGDTQYF
cdr3_length: 16; j_call: TRBJ1-1; clone_size: -; v_call: TRBV4-1; d_call: -; cdr3_nt: TGCGCCAGCAGCCAACCGCCCTGGGAGGTGGACACTGAAGCTTTCTTT; cdr3_aa: CASSQPPWEVDTEAFF
cdr3_length: 15; j_call: TRBJ1-1; clone_size: -; v_call: TRBV12-3/TRBV12-4; d_call: -; cdr3_nt: TGTGCCAGCAGTCCAATCGACGGGGAGAACACTGAAGCTTTCTTT; cdr3_aa: CASSPIDGENTEAFF
cdr3_length: 15; j_call: TRBJ1-1; clone_size: -; v_call: TRBV29-1; d_call: -; cdr3_nt: TGCAGCGTTGAAGGGGGGTCCGGGGGGCGGACTGAAGCTTTCTTT; cdr3_aa: CSVEGGSGGRTEAFF